This T cell receptor beta chain was observed in a study of T and B cells in COVID-19 patients (dated by TCRdb to about 2020). For context, the study as a whole: Using TRB and IGH repertoire sequencing of peripheral blood, the study characterized adaptive immunity in COVID-19 patients who had active infection or had recovered. A recovered cohort comprised about 19 patients contributing 20 samples, mostly after mild to moderate COVID-19 managed as outpatients. Two patients were in both the active and recovered cohorts because samples existed from active disease and from after recovery. The repository of TCR and BCR sequences included 69 time points from 30 to 45 patients, and more than 7 million TCR sequences were analysed. As many as 9 follow-up blood samples were taken per patient, and some of the samples covered different disease stages within the same individual. In the active-infection cohort, about 65% of the roughly 20 patients were critically ill and required mechanical ventilation or ECMO. For the repertoire analyses, the comparison was an age-matched reference group of roughly 40 healthy donors who were negative for COVID-19 antibodies. Of the approximately 22 patients in the active-infection cohort, 18 had comorbidities associated with unfavorable COVID-19 outcome. The recovered cohort had a median age of roughly 35 years, compared with around 70 years in the active-infection cohort.

Overall results and qualifications from the work: The recovered cohort had some 2,500 exclusive TCR clusters, including under 40 low-pGen clusters. The reported TCR clusters were stated to require prospective validation before clinical use. Blood samples obtained from mildly ill patients during symptoms, as well as early samples obtained from severe cases, were available only in scarce numbers. Specific T cell subsets (CD4+/Treg/CD8+) and sorted SARS-CoV-2-responsive or tetramer+ T cells had not yet been sequenced, and these experiments were ongoing. In active COVID-19, TRB repertoires were highly clonal, while at recovery, diversity and richness increased above the levels seen in healthy donors. The cohort was judged too small for assessing how HLA contributes to COVID-19 susceptibility or severity. Strongly skewed TRBV/TRBJ gene usage was reported in patients with COVID-19.

Sequencing took place on an Illumina MiSeq. Multiplex PCR with BIOMED2 TRB-A/B primer pools was used to amplify TRB rearrangements. Illumina-compatible adapters and 7-nucleotide sample barcodes were added to the amplicons in two consecutive PCRs. All library PCRs used Phusion HS II polymerase. Amplicons were gel-purified with the NucleoSpin Gel and PCR Clean-up kit, quantified on Qubit, and pooled at approximately 4 nM. The quality of the amplicon pool was checked on an Agilent 2100 Bioanalyzer prior to Illumina next-generation sequencing. Under the source paper's analysis protocol: Annotation of TRB rearrangements was done in MiXCR 3.0.8 with the default MiXCR reference library. Non-productive reads and sequences with fewer than 2 reads were removed, and each unique CDR3 nucleotide sequence was counted as one clone. Clonality, diversity, richness and V-J gene usage were calculated in R 3.5.1. GLIPH2 was used to cluster TCRs based on CDR3 similarity, and OLGA was used to calculate the generation probabilities. GLIPH2 clusters were kept only when the clusters contained at least four unique TCR clonotypes present in at least three individuals. TCRdb trimmed public reads at Q25 via fastp, called clones via MiXCR and kept in-frame beta chains. Rows with one shared CDR3 protein collapse into an entry with the most common genes and DNA. These V and J calls originate from TCRdb's pipeline instead of the authors' own analysis. This sample has fewer than 9,500 distinct CDR3 sequences in its table, and approximately 30% of those were observed once. The top ten constitute approximately 23% of the sample.

This clonotype was seen only a few times. What this receptor recognizes is not known. Within one base of it there is no much larger clone, and no base qualities were kept. TRB repertoires were amplified using about 230-550 ng of genomic DNA isolated from blood. Material for sequencing was blood. This clonotype was sampled from a human donor who had recovered from COVID-19.

The DNA reads TGCGCCAGCAGTCTCACAGATACGCAGTATTTT. This is translated as CASSLTDTQYF. The receptor chain draws on TRBV5-1 and TRBJ2-3, with no D gene named confidently. Per the germline V gene, SGHRS is the CDR1 and YFSETQ is the CDR2. Deletion took 5 bases off V and 2 bases off J, with a span of 3 bases between the germline ends. From the cysteine up to the phenylalanine, the CDR3 has a length of 11 residues. The kept DNA is CDR3 alone, 33 bases in frame from the first base.